These 27 T cell receptor beta chains were sequenced from one sample in a study of human T cells and chemical hapten exposure. TCRdb independently ran MiXCR on the RACE reads; one entry per CDR3 protein. There are approximately 260,000 distinct CDR3 sequences in the sample; 7% to 10% occur only once, and under 2.5% lies in the top ten. Time point indicated: pre-sensitization, week 0. Treatment noted: therapeutic diphenylcyclopropenone sensitization with weekly scalp DPC. The sample here was whole blood, taken in connection with sensitization to the hapten diphenylcyclopropenone (DPC). Receptor source: a woman in her forties with alopecia areata. Some clones in this sample may be carry-over from other donors' samples.

This clonotype showed up just a few times. The rearrangement links TRBV9 to TRBJ2-3; 7 positions agree with TRBD1. CDR3 length: 14 residues. The V gene's germline CDR1 is SGDLS and CDR2 YYNGEE. V gave up 3 bases and J gave up 0 bases; unmatched junction bases: 1. CDR3 coding DNA: TGTGCCAGCAGCGCGGACAGGAGCACAGATACGCAGTATTTT. Amino acids: CASSADRSTDTQYF.

This clonotype was counted a few times. This chain joins TRBV7-9 and TRBJ2-5, with TRBD2 identical over 7 bases. This CDR3 contains 14 residues. Germline CDR1 reads SEHNR; CDR2 reads FQNEAQ (reference sequence). With V trimmed by 3 bases and J by 2 bases, 3 bases remained unmatched. CDR3 nucleotide sequence: TGTGCCAGCAGCTTTACTAGCGAGCAAGAGACCCAGTACTTC. It encodes CASSFTSEQETQYF.

This clonotype was counted between two and nine times. The DNA of the CDR3 is TGTGCCAGCAAATCAGGACAGTCTGAAGCTTTCTTT. Translating it yields CASKSGQSEAFF. The J gene is TRBJ1-1, the V gene TRBV25-1, with TRBD1 as a possible D gene (6 bases). Trimming cost V 7 bases and J 6 bases, with 12 bases left between them. This CDR3 is 12 amino acids long. Per the germline V gene, CDR1 is MGHDK and CDR2 is SYGVNS.

CDR3 in amino acids: CSAQGGVTGDTDTQYF. CDR3 coding DNA: TGCAGTGCCCAAGGGGGTGTTACGGGAGACACAGATACGCAGTATTTT. This chain joins TRBV20-1 and TRBJ2-3, with D perhaps TRBD1 or TRBD2 (6 bases each). The CDR3 is made up of 16 amino acids. Germline assignment: CDR1 DFQATT and CDR2 SNEGSKA (reference sequence). The V and J ends lost 6 bases and 2 bases respectively, with 21 bases between them.

This clonotype was recorded a few times. V gene TRBV10-3 combines with J gene TRBJ2-7, with 7 bases matching TRBD2. V gave up 11 bases and J gave up 1 base; unmatched junction bases: 11. CDR1 and CDR2 (germline): ENHRY, SYGVKD. This CDR3 comprises 14 residues. CDR3 DNA: TGTGCCTCTTTAGGGAGGGGCCCGTCCTACGAGCAGTACTTC. Residues: CASLGRGPSYEQYF.

This clonotype has a count of ten or more. V gene TRBV29-1 combines with J gene TRBJ2-3; 7 nucleotides agree with TRBD2. There are 14 residues in the CDR3. Germline V CDR1 and CDR2: SQVTM, ANQGSEA. The J segment lost 2 bases and the V segment lost 3 bases, leaving 5 bases of the junction unmatched. CDR3 in amino acids: CSVEPSGYTDTQYF. The CDR3 nucleotides are TGCAGCGTTGAGCCTAGCGGCTACACAGATACGCAGTATTTT.

This clonotype was counted only a few times. CDR3 coding DNA: TGCGCCAGCAGCTTGGCTGGGTCCTCCACCTACGAGCAGTACTTC. It is translated as CASSLAGSSTYEQYF. The chain recombines TRBV5-1 with TRBJ2-7; D gene ambiguous. The CDR3 contains 15 residues. Trimming removed 0 bases at V and 2 bases at J, with 12 bases between. The germline CDR1 and CDR2 sequences are SGHRS and YFSETQ.

At least ten counts were recorded for this clonotype. The CDR3 sequence is CASSFWGGSYEQYF. The CDR3 nucleotides are TGTGCCAGCAGTTTCTGGGGGGGCTCCTACGAGCAGTACTTC. This rearrangement joins TRBV27 to TRBJ2-7, with 7 bases aligning to TRBD2. The trim removed 3 bases at V and 0 bases at J, leaving 2 bases unmatched. Germline V gene lookup returns CDR1 MNHEY and CDR2 SMNVEV (reference sequence). The CDR3 length is 14 residues.

DNA of the CDR3: TGTGCCAGCATACGGGGACACCAGGGGCGGACTGAAGCTTTCTTT. Translation gives CASIRGHQGRTEAFF. The V call is TRBV2, the J call TRBJ1-1; a weak D match, TRBD1 (6 bases). Germline loops: CDR1 SNHLY, CDR2 FYNNEI. Deletions cut 7 bases from V and 5 bases from J, with 20 bases between. The CDR3 extends over 15 amino acids.

This chain links TRBV7-2 with TRBJ2-1; D is perhaps TRBD2 (6 bases). Germline loops: CDR1 SGHTA, CDR2 FQGNSA. V was trimmed by 1 base and J by 3 bases, leaving 16 bases between them. This CDR3 is 17 amino acids long. CDR3 sequence: CASSLVAGLERYNEQFF. DNA for the CDR3: TGTGCCAGCAGCTTAGTGGCGGGGTTAGAACGCTACAATGAGCAGTTCTTC. The whole variable domain, filled in from reference TRBV7-2 and TRBJ2-1, reads GAGVSQSPSNKVTEKGKDVELRCDPISGHTALYWYRQSLGQGLEFLIYFQGNSAPDKSGLPSDRFSAERTGGSVSTLTIQRTQQEDSAVYLCASSLVAGLERYNEQFFGPGTRLTVL.

V gene TRBV11-2 combines with J gene TRBJ2-1; 9 bases match TRBD2. The CDR3 consists of 15 residues. With V trimmed by 5 bases and J by 3 bases, 5 bases remained unmatched. CDR1 and CDR2 from the germline V gene are SGHAT and FQNNGV. CDR3 nucleotides: TGTGCCAGCAGCGTGGTACTAGCGGGCTACAATGAGCAGTTCTTC. Residues: CASSVVLAGYNEQFF. Using reference TRBV11-2 and TRBJ2-1 for the parts outside the CDR3, the full variable domain is EAGVAQSPRYKIIEKRQSVAFWCNPISGHATLYWYQQILGQGPKLLIQFQNNGVVDDSQLPKDRFSAERLKGVDSTLKIQPAKLEDSAVYLCASSVVLAGYNEQFFGPGTRLTVL.

The V gene is TRBV4-3, the J gene TRBJ2-3, with TRBD2 as a possible D gene (5 bases). Germline CDR1 LGHNA, CDR2 YSLEER. V was shortened by 3 bases and J by 0 bases, with 13 bases between the two germline ends. This CDR3 has 16 amino acids. CDR3 DNA: TGCGCCAGCAGCCACAGCCTGTCTAGCAGCACAGATACGCAGTATTTT. Amino acid sequence: CASSHSLSSSTDTQYF.

This clonotype was counted between two and nine times. This chain links TRBV20-1 with TRBJ2-1; 13 positions match TRBD2. V shed 6 bases, J shed 8 bases, and the junction held 10 bases outside the gene matches. The germline V gene encodes CDR1 DFQATT and CDR2 SNEGSKA (reference sequence). The CDR3 length is 15 residues. The CDR3 DNA reads TGCAGTGCGCTACCGACTAGCGGGGGGCGGTATGAGCAGTTCTTC. Its protein is CSALPTSGGRYEQFF.

V gene TRBV15 combines with J gene TRBJ2-3; D gene uncertain. The CDR3 has 14 residues. CDR1 and CDR2 from the germline V gene are LNHNV and YYDKDF (reference sequence). V was clipped by 8 bases and J by 0 bases, with 12 bases between them. The CDR3 nucleotides read TGTGCCACCGGAAGGACGGACAGCACAGATACGCAGTATTTT. This encodes CATGRTDSTDTQYF.

As to this clonotype: One end of the junction does not line up with germline, which may come from a read error. CDR3 nucleotides: TGTGCCGGCTCACCAGGAGGCTATAATTCACCCCTCCACTTT. Residues: CAGSPGGYNSPLHF. V is TRBV18 and J is TRBJ1-6; no firm D call. Germline CDR1 KGHSH, CDR2 LQKENI. The length of the CDR3 is 14 residues. Looking up the rest from reference TRBV18 and TRBJ1-6 gives the full variable domain: NAGVMQNPRHLVRRRGQEARLRCSPMKGHSHVYWYRQLPEEGLKFMVYLQKENIIDESGMPKERFSAEFPKEGPSILRIQQVVRGDSAAYFCAGSPGGYNSPLHFGNGTRLTVT.

This clonotype was detected many times. The J gene is TRBJ2-1, the V gene TRBV3-1; weak D call: TRBD2 (5 bases). CDR1 and CDR2 from the germline V gene are LGHDT and YNNKEL (reference sequence). There are 12 residues in the CDR3. V gave up 0 bases and J gave up 10 bases, with 7 bases separating them. Written as DNA, the CDR3 is TGTGCCAGCAGCCAAGATCGGGGAGAGCAGTTCTTC. Its protein product is CASSQDRGEQFF.

This clonotype came up a few times. This chain uses TRBV11-2 with TRBJ2-5; TRBD1 matches at 7 bases. The CDR3 consists of 14 residues. The V gene end was trimmed by 5 bases and the J gene end by 3 bases; junction bases not matched to a gene: 6. The germline V gene encodes CDR1 SGHAT and CDR2 FQNNGV. The CDR3 DNA reads as TGTGCCAGCAGCCCCACAGGGGTAAAAGAGACCCAGTACTTC. This gives the protein CASSPTGVKETQYF.

This clonotype was seen a handful of times. The rearrangement joins TRBV29-1 to TRBJ2-1; D ambiguous. The V gene's germline CDR1 is SQVTM and CDR2 ANQGSEA. The V end lost 7 bases, the J end lost 6 bases, and 7 bases lay between the germline ends. CDR3 length: 10 amino acids. The CDR3 is CSAPSNEQFF. CDR3 DNA sequence: TGCAGCGCCCCGTCCAATGAGCAGTTCTTC.

This clonotype was seen a handful of times. This chain's CDR3 is CASSPPLDQETQYF. For the CDR3, the DNA is TGTGCCAGCTCACCACCTCTGGATCAAGAGACCCAGTACTTC. J is TRBJ2-5 and V is TRBV18, with D unclear. There are 14 residues in the CDR3. The germline V and J ends were trimmed by 0 bases and 2 bases, with 7 bases remaining between them. Looked up from germline, CDR1 is KGHSH and CDR2 is LQKENI.

The rearrangement links TRBV6-6 to TRBJ2-5; tentatively, D is TRBD1 (7 bases). The CDR3 extends over 15 amino acids. V dropped 6 bases and J dropped 2 bases, with 16 bases sitting between them. Germline loops: CDR1 MNHNY, CDR2 SVGAGI (reference sequence). CDR3 region: CASSRGGTVQETQYF. The CDR3 nucleotides read TGTGCCAGCAGCCGTGGAGGGACAGTTCAAGAGACCCAGTACTTC.

This clonotype was observed at least ten times. J is TRBJ1-1 and V is TRBV6-2 or TRBV6-3; D not resolved. V was cut by 2 bases and J by 9 bases, with 13 bases left in between. Germline V gene sequence: CDR1 MNHEY, CDR2 SVGEGT. This CDR3 is built from 13 residues. The CDR3 coding sequence is TGTGCCAGCAGTTACGGTGCTGGACTCCAAGCTTTCTTT. Translation gives CASSYGAGLQAFF.

In its sample, this clonotype was seen many times. The rearrangement links TRBV20-1 to TRBJ2-1; 14 bases align to TRBD2. The J segment lost 8 bases and the V segment lost 5 bases, leaving 5 bases of the junction unmatched. CDR3 size: 14 residues. The germline CDR1 and CDR2 sequences are DFQATT and SNEGSKA (reference sequence). Here the CDR3 DNA reads TGCAGTGCTCGGACTAGCGGGAGGTTGGATGAGCAGTTCTTC. Translation: CSARTSGRLDEQFF.

This clonotype was recorded a few times. The CDR3 coding sequence is TGTGCCAGCAGCCCACCCTTGACGGGACACTACTTC. Translating it yields CASSPPLTGHYF. The V call is TRBV28, the J call TRBJ2-7; tentatively, D is TRBD1 (6 bases). There are 12 residues in the CDR3. Germline V gene lookup returns CDR1 MDHEN and CDR2 SYDVKM. V lost 6 bases to trimming and J lost 13 bases, with 19 bases between them.

This chain joins TRBV6-5 and TRBJ2-7; the D gene is possibly TRBD1 (5 bases). This CDR3 comprises 15 residues. V gave up 4 bases and J gave up 6 bases, with 19 bases separating them. Germline assignment: CDR1 MNHEY and CDR2 SVGAGI. This chain's CDR3 is CASSSPLDIPLEQYF. CDR3 sequence (DNA): TGTGCCAGCAGTTCTCCCCTGGACATACCACTCGAGCAGTACTTC.

V is TRBV4-1 and J is TRBJ2-5, with 11 bases identical to TRBD2. Germline CDR1 and CDR2: MGHRA and YSYEKL. The CDR3 spans 17 residues. V trimming: 5 bases; J trimming: 3 bases; junction bases outside the gene matches: 11. The CDR3 loop is CASSSGTSGVYKETQYF. The CDR3 DNA sequence: TGCGCCAGCAGCTCCGGGACTAGCGGTGTGTACAAAGAGACCCAGTACTTC.

The sample holds many counts of this clonotype. The V gene is TRBV2, the J gene TRBJ1-5; 7 nucleotides line up with TRBD1. The CDR3 totals 14 residues. Germline CDR1 is SNHLY and CDR2 is FYNNEI. With 5 bases clipped from V and 11 bases from J, the junction kept 12 bases outside the gene matches. CDR3 DNA: TGTGCCAGCAGTACGGACAGGTCTCAATTTGCCCAGCATTTT. As protein: CASSTDRSQFAQHF.

This clonotype came up a few times. V usage is TRBV21-1 and J usage is TRBJ1-5. TRBV21-1 is designated a pseudogene. This CDR3 comprises 16 residues. CDR3 residues: CASSNTEFYSNQPQHF. DNA of the CDR3: TGTGCCAGCAGCAATACGGAGTTTTATAGCAATCAGCCCCAGCATTTT.